The 4 T cell receptor beta chains given below trace back to one sample, sequenced in a study of T cell repertoires in cytomegalovirus infection. No cognate antigen is known for these TCRs. A single record per CDR3 protein comes from TCRdb applying MiXCR to the reads. The sample carries about 830,000 distinct CDR3 sequences, approximately 32% recorded once. Sequencing was performed on cultured CD8+ T cells from PBMCs, taken from culture after CMV antigen stimulation. Every receptor here comes from a human donor in good health (CMV status not recorded). Some clones in this sample may be carry-over from other donors' samples.

The chain links TRBV29-1 to TRBJ2-2; 8 nucleotides line up with TRBD1. V shed 7 bases and J 5 bases; nucleotides not matched to a gene: 0. The CDR3 consists of 11 residues. Germline CDR1 is SQVTM and CDR2 is ANQGSEA. The CDR3 region is CSGTGTGELFF. For the CDR3, the DNA is TGCAGCGGGACAGGGACCGGGGAGCTGTTTTTT.

V gene TRBV29-1 combines with J gene TRBJ1-2; D perhaps matches TRBD1 (5 bases). V dropped 0 bases and J dropped 3 bases, with 11 bases sitting between them. The CDR3 length is 14 residues. CDR1 is SQVTM, CDR2 ANQGSEA, per germline. Written as DNA, the CDR3 is TGCAGCGTTGAAGAAGCGCGGGGCTACTATGGCTACACCTTC. Protein product: CSVEEARGYYGYTF.

This clonotype has at least ten counts. The rearrangement uses TRBV7-2 and TRBJ2-1, with a tentative D call TRBD2 (5 bases). The ends were cut back, 5 bases at V and 2 bases at J, with 25 bases in the middle. The CDR3 has 19 residues. Germline V gives CDR1 SGHTA, CDR2 FQGNSA. This CDR3 is CASSQNLDPRGAAYNEQFF. The CDR3 nucleotides read TGTGCCAGCAGCCAAAACCTGGACCCCCGGGGAGCTGCCTACAATGAGCAGTTCTTC.

This clonotype came up a few times. The germline gene is not matched at one end of the junction; a read error may be the cause. The CDR3 coding sequence is TGTGCTAGCAGCTTAGCCGGTGGTGGGACAGGCCGGAGCTCCTACAATGAGCAGTTCTTC. It specifies CASSLAGGGTGRSSYNEQFF. The chain has TRBV7-7 and TRBJ2-1; 8 positions agree with TRBD1. The CDR3 runs 20 residues. The V gene's germline CDR1 is SSHAT and CDR2 FNYEAQ (reference sequence).